Detailed here is one TCR beta chain. Its antigen is not known. The V gene's germline CDR1 is MGHDK and CDR2 SYGVNS. Between the trimmed V and J ends, which lost 3 bases and 5 bases, there was a span of 17 bases. This CDR3 is built from 15 residues. Treatment given: oral pan-JAK inhibitor, 5-10 mg twice daily. Sorted populations comprised CD4+ and CD8+ T cells obtained from PBMCs. RNA was extracted and reverse transcribed into cDNA as the sequencing template. Using immunoSEQ multiplex PCR, the repertoire was profiled, and TCRdb retains in-frame clones only, with some absent. Of some 190,000 clones listed, approximately 49% are singletons. The source of the sample is a study of CD8+ T cells in alopecia areata. On the study more broadly: Severity of treated patients was scored by affected scalp percentage. Study results and caveats: An increase in clonality over normal scalp was evident in lesional scalp, especially alopecia totalis/universalis.

Here the sequenced sample was CD8+ T cells sorted from blood, taken between weeks 51 and 54, from a patient treated with tofacitinib. The TCR was taken from a human donor with alopecia areata. The rearrangement uses TRBV25-1 and TRBJ2-7; either TRBD1 or TRBD2 may supply D (6 bases each). CDR3 bases: TGTGCCAGCAGTGACTACAGGGACTCATGGGACGAGCAGTACTTC. This sequence encodes CASSDYRDSWDEQYF.